The next 9 T cell receptor beta chains were all read from a single sample in a study of T cells in Graves' hyperthyroidism and ophthalmopathy. Amplification targeted TCR beta CDR3 regions from RNA transcripts. Primed by the HTBI set, a first-round RT-PCR was run on the TCR CDR3. TCRdb re-called the multiplex PCR reads with MiXCR, one entry per CDR3 protein. The sample records 600,000 to 700,000 distinct CDR3 sequences, less than 45% being singletons. Sequenced sample: peripheral blood or thyroid tissue (not recorded which). These receptors all come from an adult man with Graves' disease, either hyperthyroidism or ophthalmopathy (not recorded which).

At least ten counts were recorded for this clonotype. The chain recombines TRBV10-3 with TRBJ1-2; TRBD1 is a possible D gene (5 bases). The CDR3 consists of 16 residues. Per germline, CDR1 ENHRY and CDR2 SYGVKD. V lost 4 bases, J lost 4 bases, and 19 bases lay in between. CDR3 amino acids: CAISAQSGATSYGYTF. The CDR3 DNA reads as TGTGCCATCAGTGCCCAGAGTGGGGCGACTAGCTATGGCTACACCTTC.

At least ten counts were recorded for this clonotype. The CDR3 DNA is TGTGCCAGGCCTGTTGGCCTGAACACCGGGGAGCTGTTTTTT. Translated: CARPVGLNTGELFF. The chain links TRBV7-8 to TRBJ2-2; D unresolved. The CDR3 totals 14 residues. Germline V CDR1 and CDR2: SGHVS, FQNEAQ. V lost 9 bases to trimming and J lost 1 base, with 12 bases between them.

This clonotype came up a few times. The CDR3 coding sequence is TGTGCCAGCAGCCGCCAATCCACTGAAGCTTTCTTT. Its translation: CASSRQSTEAFF. The V call is TRBV7-2, the J call TRBJ1-1; D call uncertain. This CDR3 is built from 12 residues. Trimming took off 5 bases at V and 4 bases at J, with 8 bases between the two ends. CDR1 is SGHTA and CDR2 is FQGNSA in the germline V gene.

The sample holds one count of this clonotype. A much bigger clone sits one base away, suggesting this may be a read error. The chain combines TRBV2 with TRBJ1-1, with D unresolved. The CDR3 contains 13 residues. V lost 6 bases to trimming and J lost 1 base, with 9 bases between them. Germline CDR1 is SNHLY and CDR2 is FYNNEI. CDR3 residues: CASRGNRNTEAFF. In DNA, the CDR3 is TGTGCCAGCAGGGGGAACAGGAACACTGAAGCTTTCTTT.

Comments on this clonotype: This may be a read error, as it is one base from a much larger clone. The gene calls are TRBV15 and TRBJ1-5; a possible D gene is TRBD1 (5 bases). The CDR3 length is 15 residues. Germline values: CDR1 LNHNV, CDR2 YYDKDF (reference sequence). The V gene lost 0 bases and the J gene lost 4 bases, with 10 bases spanning the gap. This CDR3 is CATSRDREGNQPQHF. DNA of the CDR3: TGTGCCACCAGCAGAGATCGGGAGGGGAATCAGCCCCAGCATTTT.

The V gene is TRBV19, the J gene TRBJ1-5; D is possibly TRBD1 (5 bases). The germline gives CDR1 LNHDA, CDR2 SQIVND (reference sequence). Trimming took off 3 bases at V and 4 bases at J, with 16 bases between the two ends. This CDR3 is 16 amino acids long. The DNA of the CDR3 is TGTGCCAGTAGTATTTTAGCTTCGGCAGGGAATCAGCCCCAGCATTTT. Translation gives CASSILASAGNQPQHF.

V usage is TRBV20-1 and J usage is TRBJ2-5, with 8 positions matching TRBD2. The CDR3 spans 12 residues. Per germline, CDR1 DFQATT and CDR2 SNEGSKA (reference sequence). J lost 4 bases, V lost 6 bases, and 4 bases had no gene match. The CDR3 protein is CSAKTSAETQYF. CDR3 bases: TGCAGTGCAAAGACTAGCGCAGAGACCCAGTACTTC.

This chain uses TRBV7-9 with TRBJ2-7; the D is unclear. Germline CDR1 SEHNR, CDR2 FQNEAQ (reference sequence). The V and J ends lost 0 bases and 6 bases respectively, with 12 bases between them. The CDR3 is made up of 14 amino acids. CDR3 bases: TGTGCCAGCAGCTTAGCGGGGATCGGCCCCGAGCAGTACTTC. Its translation is CASSLAGIGPEQYF.

This clonotype has just a few counts. The rearrangement uses TRBV11-1 and TRBJ1-1; D might be TRBD1 (5 bases). The V end lost 1 base, the J end lost 2 bases, and 14 bases lay between the germline ends. Germline CDR1 and CDR2: SGHAT and FQDESV (reference sequence). This CDR3 region has 16 residues. The CDR3 DNA sequence: TGTGCCAGCAGCTTAGAATGGGGACGGCTTAACACTGAAGCTTTCTTT. Translating gives CASSLEWGRLNTEAFF.